A single sample gave rise to the 21 T cell receptor beta chains below, sequenced in a study of cytomegalovirus exposure and HLA in healthy donors. PCR employed 60 Vbeta and 13 Jbeta primers. Assay: immunoSEQ multiplex PCR; the TCRdb copy retains only in-frame clones and omits some. The sample contains around 50,000 clones, about 80% of which appear only once. The specimen sequenced was PBMCs. These receptors all stem from a man aged 50 or older in good health and CMV-seronegative.

This clone was picked up a small number of times. The chain recombines TRBV6-1 with TRBJ2-1; D possibly corresponds to TRBD1 (5 bases). The V end was cut by 1 base, the J end by 11 bases, with 12 bases between. Per the germline V gene, CDR1 is MNHNS and CDR2 is SASEGT. The CDR3 runs to 13 residues. Here the CDR3 reads CASSEVRTSQQFF. For the CDR3, the DNA is TGTGCCAGCAGTGAAGTACGGACATCCCAGCAGTTCTTC.

This chain links TRBV2 with TRBJ2-2, with D maybe TRBD2 (6 bases). The CDR3 consists of 15 residues. V lost 8 bases and J 0 bases, leaving 13 bases between the germline ends. Germline CDR1 reads SNHLY; CDR2 reads FYNNEI. CDR3 bases: TGTGCCAGCGGGCGGGACCCCGCGAACACCGGGGAGCTGTTTTTT. This encodes CASGRDPANTGELFF.

V and J are TRBV11-3 and TRBJ1-2; 8 bases are a match to TRBD1. The junction had 16 bases not matched to a gene; V was cut back by 5 bases and J by 2 bases. The CDR3 has 18 amino acids. The germline V gene has CDR1 SGHNT and CDR2 YENEEA. The CDR3 DNA reads TGTGCCAGCAGCCGATTACCCAAGAGGACAGGGACCAACTATGGCTACACCTTC. It encodes CASSRLPKRTGTNYGYTF.

This chain connects TRBV2 to TRBJ2-3, with 10 bases identical to TRBD2. After removal of 5 bases from V and 4 bases from J, the junction contained 15 bases not matched to a gene. This CDR3 has 18 amino acids. Germline CDR1 reads SNHLY; CDR2 reads FYNNEI. The CDR3 here is CASSRFSGGPSLSDTQYF. The CDR3 DNA reads as TGTGCCAGCAGTCGCTTTAGCGGGGGGCCTTCGTTGTCAGATACGCAGTATTTT.

This sequence joins TRBV6-6 and TRBJ2-7; 8 bases map to TRBD1. Germline V gene data show CDR1 as MNHNY and CDR2 as SVGAGI (reference sequence). With V trimmed by 5 bases and J by 4 bases, 4 bases remained unmatched. The CDR3 covers 13 residues. CDR3 in amino acids: CASSPGQVYEQYF. DNA of the CDR3: TGTGCCAGCAGTCCGGGACAGGTGTACGAGCAGTACTTC.

The chain has TRBV27 and TRBJ1-1; 7 nucleotides agree with TRBD1. The CDR3 is made up of 16 amino acids. Germline V gene data show CDR1 as MNHEY and CDR2 as SMNVEV (reference sequence). With V trimmed by 4 bases and J by 5 bases, 13 bases remained unmatched. This CDR3 is CASSSLRQGGWTEAFF. CDR3 DNA: TGTGCCAGCAGTTCCCTAAGGCAGGGGGGATGGACTGAAGCTTTCTTT.

This sequence joins TRBV18 and TRBJ2-7; D is ambiguous. Between the trimmed V and J ends, which lost 4 bases and 2 bases, there was a span of 9 bases. Germline CDR1 and CDR2: KGHSH and LQKENI. The CDR3 sequence is 13 residues long. CDR3 DNA: TGTGCCAGCTCACGTGCAGGAACCTACGAGCAGTACTTC. As protein: CASSRAGTYEQYF.

This clone showed up just a few times. The chain links TRBV5-4 to TRBJ1-2, with 8 bases matching TRBD1. Germline V gene data show CDR1 as SGHNT and CDR2 as YYREEE (reference sequence). V lost 4 bases, J lost 4 bases, and 6 bases stayed unmatched. The CDR3 contains 14 residues. The DNA for the CDR3 is TGTGCCAGCAGCGCCGACAGGGGAACCTATGGCTACACCTTC. Protein sequence: CASSADRGTYGYTF.

This sequence joins TRBV7-9 and TRBJ2-3, with TRBD2 matching over 15 bases. The germline V gene encodes CDR1 SEHNR and CDR2 FQNEAQ (reference sequence). The length of the CDR3 is 16 residues. V lost 5 bases to trimming and J lost 3 bases; unmatched junction nucleotides: 3. Written as DNA, the CDR3 is TGTGCCAGCAGCAGGACTAGCGGGGGGGGGACAGATACGCAGTATTTT. It yields the protein CASSRTSGGGTDTQYF.

This chain links TRBV7-7 with TRBJ2-7, with D maybe TRBD2 (6 bases). V was cut by 5 bases and J by 2 bases, with 13 bases left in between. The CDR3 contains 14 residues. The V gene's germline CDR1 is SSHAT and CDR2 FNYEAQ (reference sequence). CDR3 protein: CASSLGGAAYEQYF. CDR3 nucleotides: TGTGCCAGCAGCCTCGGAGGGGCCGCCTACGAGCAGTACTTC.

This chain's CDR3 is CASRRLAGVETQYF. In DNA, the CDR3 is TGTGCCAGCCGAAGACTAGCGGGGGTTGAGACCCAGTACTTC. The chain joins TRBV27 to TRBJ2-5; 12 bases line up with TRBD2. Germline V gene data show CDR1 as MNHEY and CDR2 as SMNVEV (reference sequence). CDR3 length: 14 residues. V shed 8 bases, J shed 5 bases, and the junction held 6 bases outside the gene matches.

The chain employs TRBV6-5 and TRBJ2-7; 8 bases match TRBD1. V lost 0 bases to trimming and J lost 4 bases; unmatched junction nucleotides: 5. The CDR3 is made up of 15 amino acids. Germline loops: CDR1 MNHEY, CDR2 SVGAGI. CDR3 in amino acids: CASSYSVGQGYEQYF. CDR3 nucleotides: TGTGCCAGCAGTTACTCGGTCGGACAGGGTTACGAGCAGTACTTC.

V usage is TRBV5-6 and J usage is TRBJ2-7, with 7 bases that match TRBD1. Per the germline V gene, CDR1 is SGHDT and CDR2 is YYEEEE. V lost 0 bases and J lost 2; bases outside the gene matches: 14. The CDR3 covers 18 residues. CDR3 sequence (DNA): TGTGCCAGCAGCTTGGCGCTTATCTCGGACAGGTACCCCTACGAGCAGTACTTC. It yields the protein CASSLALISDRYPYEQYF.

CDR3 DNA: TGTGCCAGCAGACAGGGGGCGAGTCAGCCCCAGCATTTT. It is translated as CASRQGASQPQHF. This sequence joins TRBV27 and TRBJ1-5; 9 nucleotides line up with TRBD1. Germline CDR1 and CDR2: MNHEY and SMNVEV (reference sequence). This CDR3 region has 13 residues. Unmatched junction bases numbered 3, after V lost 6 bases and J lost 6 bases.

J is TRBJ2-7 and V is TRBV6-5, with 10 bases aligning to TRBD1. CDR1 and CDR2 from the germline V gene are MNHEY and SVGAGI. V dropped 7 bases and J dropped 5; count of bases not matched to a gene: 11. The CDR3 loop spans 15 amino acids. As DNA, the CDR3 is TGTGCCAGCACCGAGAGACAGGGGGCCTTCCACGAGCAGTACTTC. The encoded protein is CASTERQGAFHEQYF.

The rearrangement joins TRBV5-1 to TRBJ2-5; TRBD1 matches at 9 bases. The V segment lost 2 bases and the J segment 5 bases; nucleotides outside the gene matches: 16. The CDR3 has 18 amino acids. Germline CDR1 is SGHRS and CDR2 is YFSETQ. The CDR3 sequence: CASSLGQGPDRWAETQYF. In DNA form, the CDR3 reads TGCGCCAGCAGCTTAGGACAGGGGCCGGATCGGTGGGCTGAGACCCAGTACTTC.

CDR3: CATSPSSGGYEQYF. The CDR3 coding sequence is TGTGCCACCAGCCCGAGTTCAGGGGGCTACGAGCAGTACTTC. This rearrangement joins TRBV15 to TRBJ2-7; 7 bases align to TRBD1. V shed 5 bases and J 3 bases; nucleotides not matched to a gene: 7. Germline lookup yields CDR1 LNHNV and CDR2 YYDKDF (reference sequence). This CDR3 is built from 14 residues.

The genes are TRBV18 and TRBJ1-5; D remains ambiguous. The CDR3 covers 16 residues. The V end lost 2 bases, the J end lost 0 bases, and 11 bases lay between the germline ends. Germline values: CDR1 KGHSH, CDR2 LQKENI. The CDR3 DNA is TGTGCCAGCTCACCAGTGGCAGGTATTAGCAATCAGCCCCAGCATTTT. It yields the protein CASSPVAGISNQPQHF.

This clone was seen once. The chain joins TRBV5-1 to TRBJ2-7; D unresolved. Trimming removed 2 bases from V and 0 bases from J, with 9 bases in between. CDR3 length: 14 residues. The germline gives CDR1 SGHRS, CDR2 YFSETQ. The CDR3 coding sequence is TGCGCCAGCAGCTTCATGAGTAGCTCCTACGAGCAGTACTTC. Its translation is CASSFMSSSYEQYF.

The J gene is TRBJ2-7, the V gene TRBV6-5; TRBD2 is a possible D gene (5 bases). The germline V and J ends were trimmed by 2 bases and 1 base, with 12 bases remaining between them. The CDR3 consists of 15 residues. Germline-derived CDR1 and CDR2 are MNHEY and SVGAGI. In DNA, the CDR3 is TGTGCCAGCAGTTACAGCCCGGGAATATCCTACGAGCAGTACTTC. Translated: CASSYSPGISYEQYF.

The V call is TRBV5-8, the J call TRBJ2-2; D is ambiguous. The ends were cut back, 0 bases at V and 0 bases at J, with 12 bases in the middle. Per germline, CDR1 SGHTS and CDR2 YDEGEE. The CDR3 extends over 17 amino acids. CDR3 bases: TGTGCCAGCAGCTTGGGCAGGTCCGCAACGAACACCGGGGAGCTGTTTTTT. Translation gives CASSLGRSATNTGELFF. Full variable domain (missing parts from reference TRBV5-8 and TRBJ2-2): EAGVTQSPTHLIKTRGQQATLRCSPISGHTSVYWYQQALGLGLQFLLWYDEGEERNRGNFPPRFSGRQFPNYSSELNVNALELEDSALYLCASSLGRSATNTGELFFGEGSRLTVL.